This T cell receptor (beta chain) was captured in a study of CD8+ T cells in alopecia areata (dated by TCRdb to the late 2010s). Study-level background: To study T cell clonal expansion in alopecia areata, the researchers applied high-throughput TCRbeta sequencing to both the C3H/HeJ mouse model and human patients. Scalp tissue and sorted CD4+ and CD8+ peripheral blood T cells from patchy and totalis/universalis alopecia areata patients and from healthy controls were covered by human TCRbeta sequencing. Scalp clonality was compared across normal scalp (n=4), patchy alopecia areata scalp (n=8), and alopecia totalis/universalis scalp (n=8). RNA was obtained with the PAXgene miRNA kit for fixed scalp, the miRNeasy kit for PBMCs, and the RNeasy kit for mouse skin. immunoSEQ multiplex PCR using 35 Vbeta forward primers and 13 Jbeta reverse primers was used to amplify TCRbeta CDR3 regions.

From its cysteine to its phenylalanine, the CDR3 spans 14 amino acids. The CDR3 DNA has 42 bases and is translated from base 1. As encoded in the germline V gene, CDR1 is MDHEN while CDR2 is SYDVKM. Germline trimming: 6 bases from V, 5 bases from J; junction bases outside gene matches: 5. With regard to this clone: Its binding antigen is unknown. Base qualities were left out, and no much larger clone turns up one base away.

Broader findings and caveats from the paper: Lesional scalp, especially in alopecia totalis/universalis, showed higher clonality and more expanded CD8+ clones than normal scalp, suggesting antigenic drive. Shared TCR sequences between patients were less evident than in mice, which may be partly attributable to HLA diversity in the patient population. Unlike mouse skin, where gammadelta T cells dominate, normal human skin contains resident alphabeta T cells that get sequenced too, which complicates analysis of the scalp TCR repertoire.

Library creation used the immunoSEQ multiplex PCR assay. For TCR sequencing, RNA was extracted from every sample and reverse transcribed into cDNA to serve as template. First-strand cDNA was synthesized using SuperScript III with a 2:1 mix of oligo-dT and random hexamers. A synthetic immune receptor repertoire was used to gauge amplification bias, and whatever bias remained was removed computationally. The original methods were these. Raw reads were preprocessed for error removal, and CDR3 was defined according to IMGT conventions as running from the conserved cysteine to phenylalanine. Clonality was computed as 1 minus the Shannon entropy, with the entropy normalized by log2 of the number of productive unique TCRs. Whether each scalp clone was CD4 or CD8 was inferred by checking scalp TCRbeta sequences against the CD4 and CD8 repertoires from sorted blood. The source is immuneACCESS, and TCRdb retained only in-frame sequences with V and J called. Part of the clones is not carried over; for the studies checked, unresolved V genes explain less than half of this, and the remainder is unexplained. That table gives V, J and clone size, and the DNA gave D and trimming. The sample yields approximately 120,000 clones; roughly 50% were counted once. The ten largest make up approximately 10% of the sample.

From alopecia areata patients, peripheral blood was collected along with lesional scalp punch biopsies. PBMCs were isolated by density centrifugation and stained for CD3, CD4 and CD8, and CD4+ and CD8+ T cells were sorted on a FACSAria. Untreated alopecia areata patients were recruited as part of a multicenter biomarker study. For roughly 5 biomarker-study patients, blood CD8+ T cells were further sorted into NKG2D-low and NKG2D-high fractions. The rearrangement combines TRBV28 with TRBJ2-5; 11 central nucleotides agree with TRBD1. The origin of this receptor is a human donor with alopecia areata. The source material was NKG2D-low CD8+ T cells sorted from blood. The cell subset or site label of this sample denotes: sorted CD8+ NKG2D-low blood T cells. Here is the DNA: TGTGCCAGCAGCAGGACAGGGGGCTGGGAGACCCAGTACTTC. This sequence encodes CASSRTGGWETQYF.